A single sample gave rise to the 27 T cell receptor beta chains below, sequenced in a study of shared clonotypes between healthy human individuals. Only in-frame clones appear in the TCRdb table, and some are missing; sequencing was by immunoSEQ multiplex PCR. The sample holds roughly 2.2 million clones, around 93% seen once. The sequenced sample was naive CD4+ T cells from PBMCs. Subset: CD45RA+ positively selected. These receptors came from a man between 18 and 29 years old in good health. Some clones in this sample may be carry-over from other donors' samples.

V and J are TRBV30 and TRBJ2-7; tentative D call: TRBD1 (6 bases). This CDR3 comprises 15 residues. Germline V gene data show CDR1 as GTSNPN and CDR2 as SVGIG (reference sequence). V lost 0 bases and J lost 0, with 12 bases in between. CDR3 coding DNA: TGTGCCTGGAGTGTACGAGGGACATCCTCCTACGAGCAGTACTTC. Residues: CAWSVRGTSSYEQYF.

The CDR3 protein is CASSLLPGAGGNTEAFF. Written as DNA, the CDR3 is TGTGCCAGCAGTTTATTGCCGGGGGCGGGAGGGAACACTGAAGCTTTCTTT. V gene TRBV27 combines with J gene TRBJ1-1, with TRBD1 as a possible D gene (6 bases). This CDR3 has 17 amino acids. V gave up 1 base and J gave up 1 base, with 16 bases separating them. Germline CDR1 and CDR2: MNHEY and SMNVEV (reference sequence).

The rearrangement uses TRBV5-1 and TRBJ2-7, with TRBD1 matching over 9 bases. From germline, CDR1 is SGHRS and CDR2 YFSETQ. After removal of 4 bases from V and 2 bases from J, the junction contained 10 bases not matched to a gene. The CDR3 runs 16 residues. CDR3 DNA sequence: TGCGCCAGCAGCCCAGATGGACAGGGGCGGACCTACGAGCAGTACTTC. Protein: CASSPDGQGRTYEQYF.

The rearrangement uses TRBV5-1 and TRBJ2-3; 11 bases fit TRBD2. Trimming cost V 4 bases and J 1 base; bases outside gene matches: 5. Looked up from germline, CDR1 is SGHRS and CDR2 is YFSETQ. CDR3 length equals 16 residues. The CDR3 DNA follows: TGCGCCAGCAGCATAGGGACTAGCGGAGGCACAGATACGCAGTATTTT. Translation gives CASSIGTSGGTDTQYF. Based on the CDR3 plus reference TRBV5-1 and TRBJ2-3, the full variable domain is KAGVTQTPRYLIKTRGQQVTLSCSPISGHRSVSWYQQTPGQGLQFLFEYFSETQRNKGNFPGRFSGRQFSNSRSEMNVSTLELGDSALYLCASSIGTSGGTDTQYFGPGTRLTVL.

As to this clone: The sample holds other DNA sequences that translate to the same CDR3. V usage is TRBV5-1 and J usage is TRBJ2-3, with D perhaps matching TRBD1 (6 bases). V was clipped by 3 bases and J by 3 bases, with 8 bases between them. This CDR3 spans 13 amino acids. Germline loops: CDR1 SGHRS, CDR2 YFSETQ. The CDR3 DNA reads TGCGCCAGCAGCTCAACAGGGACAGATACGCAGTATTTT. Protein product: CASSSTGTDTQYF.

The table lists this clone with a few counts. The chain employs TRBV5-6 and TRBJ1-5, with D unresolved. The germline V and J ends were trimmed by 3 bases and 5 bases, with 9 bases remaining between them. CDR3 length: 13 residues. Germline V gene lookup returns CDR1 SGHDT and CDR2 YYEEEE. The CDR3 DNA follows: TGTGCCAGCAGCTCCGGTCGGTATCAGCCCCAGCATTTT. It codes for CASSSGRYQPQHF.

J is TRBJ1-2 and V is TRBV9; 7 nucleotides line up with TRBD1. The V and J ends lost 4 bases and 5 bases, in that order; junction bases with no gene match: 8. CDR1 and CDR2 (germline): SGDLS, YYNGEE. The CDR3 has 14 amino acids. This CDR3 reads CASSPTGQDYGYTF. CDR3 sequence (DNA): TGTGCCAGCAGCCCCACAGGACAGGATTATGGCTACACCTTC.

This clone appeared a single time. The chain has TRBV7-3 and TRBJ2-5; maybe TRBD2 (5 bases). CDR1 and CDR2 from the germline V gene are SGHTA and FQGTGA. This CDR3 region has 14 residues. V shed 5 bases and J shed 5 bases, with 15 bases lying between them. CDR3 bases: TGTGCCAGCAGCCCCACTGGGCGAGGGGAGACCCAGTACTTC. Its protein product is CASSPTGRGETQYF.

Details on this clone: The junction departs from germline at one end; a sequencing error may be responsible. The rearrangement uses TRBV4-2 and TRBJ2-5; D not resolved. Germline V gene sequence: CDR1 LGHNA, CDR2 YNFKEQ. CDR3 length: 13 residues. CDR3 DNA: TGTGCCAGCAGCCAGACATGGCAAGCGACCCAGTACTTC. It encodes CASSQTWQATQYF.

This sequence joins TRBV6-5 and TRBJ1-5; a possible D gene is TRBD1 (6 bases). The length of the CDR3 is 14 residues. Germline CDR1 MNHEY, CDR2 SVGAGI. The V end lost 5 bases, the J end lost 7 bases, and 15 bases lay between the germline ends. The CDR3 loop is CASSLTGGWQPQHF. The CDR3 nucleotides are TGTGCCAGCAGTCTTACTGGGGGCTGGCAGCCCCAGCATTTT.

The rearrangement joins TRBV2 to TRBJ2-2; 8 bases are shared with TRBD1. This CDR3 comprises 15 residues. J was trimmed by 4 bases and V by 5 bases; bases with no gene match: 6. Germline V lookup: CDR1 SNHLY, CDR2 FYNNEI. The CDR3 DNA is TGTGCCAGCAGTAGGACAGGGACTTCCACCGGGGAGCTGTTTTTT. This codes for CASSRTGTSTGELFF.

The chain is built from TRBV5-1 and TRBJ2-7; a possible D gene is TRBD2 (5 bases). The CDR3 loop spans 14 amino acids. Trimming took off 3 bases at V and 4 bases at J, with 14 bases between the two ends. Looked up from germline, CDR1 is SGHRS and CDR2 is YFSETQ. The CDR3 here is CASSWERSQYEQYF. In DNA, the CDR3 is TGCGCCAGCAGCTGGGAGCGGTCCCAATACGAGCAGTACTTC.

In DNA form, the CDR3 reads TGTGCCAGCAGCCCATTAAGCGGGAGTGCTGGGGCCAACGTCCTGACTTTC. This codes for CASSPLSGSAGANVLTF. The rearrangement links TRBV14 to TRBJ2-6; 8 nucleotides line up with TRBD2. Germline V gene lookup returns CDR1 SGHDN and CDR2 FVKESK. Losses at the gene ends were 4 bases for V and 2 bases for J; bases not matched to a gene: 7. The CDR3 runs to 17 residues.

Comment on this clone: Other nucleotide sequences in the sample specify the same CDR3. J is TRBJ2-7 and V is TRBV4-1; the match to TRBD1 covers 9 bases. The CDR3 covers 14 residues. After removal of 2 bases from V and 4 bases from J, the junction contained 3 bases not matched to a gene. Per germline, CDR1 MGHRA and CDR2 YSYEKL. The CDR3 here is CASSQPGQGYEQYF. CDR3 in DNA: TGCGCCAGCAGCCAACCGGGACAGGGTTACGAGCAGTACTTC.

The V gene is TRBV4-1, the J gene TRBJ1-4; D perhaps matches TRBD1 (5 bases). The CDR3 extends over 14 amino acids. Germline CDR1 reads MGHRA; CDR2 reads YSYEKL. The ends were cut back, 1 base at V and 2 bases at J, with 5 bases in the middle. The CDR3 is CASSQGDTNEKLFF. The CDR3 coding sequence is TGCGCCAGCAGCCAAGGGGACACTAATGAAAAACTGTTTTTT.

V is TRBV6-1 and J is TRBJ2-6; D is perhaps TRBD1 or TRBD2 (6 bases each). The CDR3 has 14 residues. CDR1 and CDR2 from the germline V gene are MNHNS and SASEGT. Between the trimmed V and J ends, which lost 8 bases and 4 bases, there was a span of 12 bases. CDR3 DNA: TGTGCCAGCCATCGGGGGCTCGGGGCCAACGTCCTGACTTTC. Protein product: CASHRGLGANVLTF.

The chain uses TRBV7-3 and TRBJ1-1; 8 bases map to TRBD1. Unmatched junction bases numbered 7, after V lost 5 bases and J lost 8 bases. The germline gives CDR1 SGHTA, CDR2 FQGTGA. The CDR3 runs 13 residues. The CDR3 loop is CASSRTGRAEAFF. The CDR3 bases are TGTGCCAGCAGCAGGACAGGGCGAGCCGAAGCTTTCTTT.

The gene calls are TRBV10-3 and TRBJ1-2; 9 bases line up with TRBD1. The CDR3 is 13 amino acids. V shed 3 bases, J shed 6 bases, and the junction held 2 bases outside the gene matches. Germline CDR1 reads ENHRY; CDR2 reads SYGVKD. The CDR3 here is CAISDDRGDGYTF. DNA of the CDR3: TGTGCCATCAGTGACGACAGGGGGGATGGCTACACCTTC.

The chain uses TRBV5-1 and TRBJ2-5; D possibly corresponds to TRBD1 (5 bases). The V end lost 4 bases, the J end lost 3 bases, and 10 bases lay between the germline ends. This CDR3 has 13 amino acids. CDR1 is SGHRS, CDR2 YFSETQ, per germline. The CDR3 bases are TGCGCCAGCAGCCCCAGACAGAAAGAGACCCAGTACTTC. Translating gives CASSPRQKETQYF.

As regards this clone: Additional DNA sequences in this sample encode the identical CDR3. The chain recombines TRBV5-1 with TRBJ1-4; TRBD1 is a possible D gene (5 bases). This CDR3 has 15 amino acids. CDR1 and CDR2 from the germline V gene are SGHRS and YFSETQ. V gave up 1 base and J gave up 0 bases, with 7 bases separating them. CDR3 region: CASSLTGATNEKLFF. As DNA, the CDR3 is TGCGCCAGCAGCTTGACAGGTGCAACTAATGAAAAACTGTTTTTT.

This sequence joins TRBV7-7 and TRBJ2-1, with 10 nucleotides matching TRBD2. Germline trimming cut 5 bases from V and 4 bases from J; bases unmatched to any gene: 5. Germline loops: CDR1 SSHAT, CDR2 FNYEAQ (reference sequence). The CDR3 is 15 amino acids. The CDR3 DNA is TGTGCCAGCAGCATCGGACTAGCGGAGTACAATGAGCAGTTCTTC. Encoded protein: CASSIGLAEYNEQFF.

This clone was counted a single time. The J gene is TRBJ2-1, the V gene TRBV5-1, with D unclear. Per the germline V gene, CDR1 is SGHRS and CDR2 is YFSETQ. There are 15 residues in the CDR3. Trimming shortened V by 0 bases and J by 6 bases, and 13 bases separated the two germline ends. The CDR3 sequence: CASSLGGSVPNEQFF. The CDR3 bases are TGCGCCAGCAGCTTGGGGGGTTCCGTGCCCAATGAGCAGTTCTTC.

This chain links TRBV2 with TRBJ2-2; TRBD2 is a possible D gene (6 bases). This CDR3 is 14 amino acids long. Germline V CDR1 and CDR2: SNHLY, FYNNEI. Trimming left V 1 base short and J 5 bases short, with 8 bases between. The CDR3 loop reads CASSEGGGTGELFF. Written as DNA, the CDR3 is TGTGCCAGCAGTGAAGGCGGAGGGACCGGGGAGCTGTTTTTT.

This rearrangement joins TRBV28 to TRBJ2-5; D assignment may be TRBD1 or TRBD2 (5 bases each). CDR3 size: 15 residues. With 6 bases removed from V and 1 base from J, the gap between germline ends came to 15 bases. CDR1 is MDHEN and CDR2 is SYDVKM in the germline V gene. CDR3 nucleotides: TGTGCCAGCAGCCGCCGGGGACGATCCCAAGAGACCCAGTACTTC. Translated: CASSRRGRSQETQYF.

The rearrangement uses TRBV30 and TRBJ2-5, with 8 bases lining up with TRBD2. Germline CDR1 is GTSNPN and CDR2 is SVGIG (reference sequence). The V segment lost 5 bases and the J segment 4 bases; nucleotides outside the gene matches: 9. This CDR3 has 14 residues. The CDR3 nucleotides read TGTGCCTGGGGCAGCGGGAGTGGCGGAGAGACCCAGTACTTC. Its translation: CAWGSGSGGETQYF.

The V and J genes are TRBV6-5 and TRBJ2-7; maybe TRBD2 (6 bases). The germline gives CDR1 MNHEY, CDR2 SVGAGI. The CDR3 totals 14 residues. V was trimmed by 6 bases and J by 2 bases, leaving 14 bases between them. The CDR3 sequence: CASSNPTGAYEQYF. CDR3 nucleotides: TGTGCCAGCAGCAACCCGACGGGGGCCTACGAGCAGTACTTC.

V is TRBV10-3 and J is TRBJ2-6; 9 bases are shared with TRBD1. The CDR3 totals 16 residues. Germline CDR1 and CDR2: ENHRY and SYGVKD. The V segment lost 10 bases and the J segment 1 base; nucleotides outside the gene matches: 8. CDR3 in DNA: TGTGCCACCTTGGGACAGGGCGAGTCTGGGGCCAACGTCCTGACTTTC. It translates to CATLGQGESGANVLTF.